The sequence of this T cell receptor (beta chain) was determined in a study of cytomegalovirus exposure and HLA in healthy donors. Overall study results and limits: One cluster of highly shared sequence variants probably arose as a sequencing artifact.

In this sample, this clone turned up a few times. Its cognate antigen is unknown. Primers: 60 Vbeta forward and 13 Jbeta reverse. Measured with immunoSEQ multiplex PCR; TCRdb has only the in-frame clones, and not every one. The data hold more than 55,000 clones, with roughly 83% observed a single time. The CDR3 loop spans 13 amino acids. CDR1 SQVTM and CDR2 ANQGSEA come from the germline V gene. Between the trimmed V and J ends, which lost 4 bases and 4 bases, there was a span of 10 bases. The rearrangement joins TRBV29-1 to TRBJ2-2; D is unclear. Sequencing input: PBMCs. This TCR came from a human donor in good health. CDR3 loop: CSVGVWATGELFF. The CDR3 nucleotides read TGCAGCGTTGGAGTATGGGCCACCGGGGAGCTGTTTTTT.